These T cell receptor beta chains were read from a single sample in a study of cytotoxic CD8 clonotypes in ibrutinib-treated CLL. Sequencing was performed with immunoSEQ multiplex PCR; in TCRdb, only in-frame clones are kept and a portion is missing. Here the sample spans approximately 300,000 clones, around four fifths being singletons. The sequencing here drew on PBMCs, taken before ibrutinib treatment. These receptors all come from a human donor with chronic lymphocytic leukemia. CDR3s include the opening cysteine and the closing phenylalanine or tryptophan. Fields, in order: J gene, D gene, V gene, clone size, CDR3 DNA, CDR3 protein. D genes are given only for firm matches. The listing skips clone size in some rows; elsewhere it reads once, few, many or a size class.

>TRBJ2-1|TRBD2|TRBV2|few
TGTGCCAGAACTACGGGGGGGCAATCGTACAATGAGCAGTTCTTC
CARTTGGQSYNEQFF
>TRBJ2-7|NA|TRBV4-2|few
TGTGCCAGCAGCCAAAAGGTAGGGGGGGACGAGCAGTACTTC
CASSQKVGGDEQYF
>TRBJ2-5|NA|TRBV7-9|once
TGTGCCAGCAGCCCTCGGGCACGGGAGACCCAGTACTTC
CASSPRARETQYF
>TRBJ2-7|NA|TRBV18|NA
TGTGCCAGCTCACCACCTTCCACCTACGAGCAGTACTTC
CASSPPSTYEQYF
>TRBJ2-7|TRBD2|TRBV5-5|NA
TGTGCCAGCAGCTTCATTGTTAGCGGGGGTTACGAGCAGTACTTC
CASSFIVSGGYEQYF
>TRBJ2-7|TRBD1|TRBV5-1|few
TGCGCCAGCAGATCCGGGACAGGAGCTTACGAGCAGTACTTC
CASRSGTGAYEQYF
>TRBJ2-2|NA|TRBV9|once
TGTGCCAGCAGCAACTACACCGGGGAGCTGTTTTTT
CASSNYTGELFF
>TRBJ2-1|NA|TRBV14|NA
TGTGCCAGCAGCCAAGGACGGCCGAATGAGCAGTTCTTC
CASSQGRPNEQFF
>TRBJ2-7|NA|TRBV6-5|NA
TGTGCCAGCAGTGAGCACTCCTACGAGCAGTACTTC
CASSEHSYEQYF
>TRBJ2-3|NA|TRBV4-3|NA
TGCGCCAGCAGCCAATATGGTCGCACAGATACGCAGTATTTT
CASSQYGRTDTQYF
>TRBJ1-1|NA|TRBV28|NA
TGTGCCAGCAGTTTTTCGTACACTGAAGCTTTCTTT
CASSFSYTEAFF
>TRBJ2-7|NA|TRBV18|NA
TGTGCCAGCTCACCAGGTAGCTACGAGCAGTACTTC
CASSPGSYEQYF
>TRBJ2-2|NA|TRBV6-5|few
TGTGCCAGCAAGGGAGGCGGGGAGCTGTTTTTT
CASKGGGELFF
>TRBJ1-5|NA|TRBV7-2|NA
TGTGCCAGCAGCCCCGAAGGAGGGGTACAGCCCCAGCATTTT
CASSPEGGVQPQHF